This TCR beta chain appears in the sequencing data of a study of T-cell reconstitution after alpha-beta-depleted transplantation in children. It was with unique molecular identifiers that the TCRbeta library was prepared. MiXCR, applied by TCRdb to the PCR reads, yields one record per CDR3 protein. This table has about 540,000 distinct CDR3 sequences, 18% appearing once. Losses at the gene ends were 0 bases for V and 6 bases for J; bases not matched to a gene: 14. The germline gives CDR1 SGHAT, CDR2 FQNNGV. The CDR3 contains 18 residues. This sequence joins TRBV11-2 and TRBJ2-1; 7 bases fit TRBD2. The sequence was collected from a human donor who donated a stem cell graft to a child with acute lymphoblastic leukemia. The starting material was PBMCs from the stem cell graft donor, obtained from the stem cell graft. The CDR3 here is CASSLEGPIAGGGNEQFF. For the CDR3, the DNA is TGTGCCAGCAGCTTAGAAGGTCCCATAGCGGGTGGCGGCAATGAGCAGTTCTTC.